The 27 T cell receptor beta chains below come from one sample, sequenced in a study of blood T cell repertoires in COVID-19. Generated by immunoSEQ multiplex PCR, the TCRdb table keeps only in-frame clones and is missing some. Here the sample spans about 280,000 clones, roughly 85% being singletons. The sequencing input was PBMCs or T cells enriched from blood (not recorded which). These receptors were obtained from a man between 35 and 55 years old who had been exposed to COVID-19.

CDR3 sequence: CATSRVISGANVLTF. In DNA form, the CDR3 reads TGTGCCACCAGCAGAGTCATTTCTGGGGCCAACGTCCTGACTTTC. The V and J genes are TRBV15 and TRBJ2-6; D call uncertain. This CDR3 has 15 residues. Germline lookup yields CDR1 LNHNV and CDR2 YYDKDF (reference sequence). Between the trimmed V and J ends, which lost 1 base and 1 base, there was a span of 5 bases.

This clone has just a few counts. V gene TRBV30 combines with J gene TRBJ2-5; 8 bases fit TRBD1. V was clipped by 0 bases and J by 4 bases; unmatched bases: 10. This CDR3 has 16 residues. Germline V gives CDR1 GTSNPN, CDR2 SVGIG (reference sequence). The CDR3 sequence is CAWSVLEAQGAETQYF. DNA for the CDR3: TGTGCCTGGAGTGTACTTGAGGCCCAGGGGGCAGAGACCCAGTACTTC.

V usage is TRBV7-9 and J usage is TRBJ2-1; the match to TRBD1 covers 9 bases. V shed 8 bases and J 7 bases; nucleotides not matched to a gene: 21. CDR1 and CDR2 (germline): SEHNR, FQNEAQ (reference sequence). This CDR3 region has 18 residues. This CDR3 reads CASPPEGDGTGLANEQFF. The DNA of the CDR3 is TGTGCCAGCCCCCCTGAGGGGGACGGGACAGGGTTGGCTAATGAGCAGTTCTTC.

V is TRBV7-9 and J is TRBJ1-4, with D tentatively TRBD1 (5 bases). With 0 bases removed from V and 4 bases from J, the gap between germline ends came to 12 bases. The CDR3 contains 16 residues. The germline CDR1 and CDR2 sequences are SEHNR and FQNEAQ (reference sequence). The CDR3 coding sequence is TGTGCCAGCAGCTTAGCCGGGGCCGGGGGTAATGAAAAACTGTTTTTT. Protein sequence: CASSLAGAGGNEKLFF.

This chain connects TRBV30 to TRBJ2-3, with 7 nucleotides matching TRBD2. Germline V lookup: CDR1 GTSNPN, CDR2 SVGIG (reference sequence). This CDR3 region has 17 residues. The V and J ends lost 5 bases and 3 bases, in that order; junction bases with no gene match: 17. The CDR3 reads CAWGAPKGGPGTDTQYF. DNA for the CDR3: TGTGCCTGGGGGGCACCGAAGGGAGGGCCGGGGACAGATACGCAGTATTTT.

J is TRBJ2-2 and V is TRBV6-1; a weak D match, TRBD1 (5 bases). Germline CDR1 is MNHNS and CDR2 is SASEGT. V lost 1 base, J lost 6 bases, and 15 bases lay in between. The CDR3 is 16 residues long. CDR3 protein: CASSEVSGLWSGELFF. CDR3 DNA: TGTGCCAGCAGTGAAGTGTCAGGGTTGTGGTCCGGGGAGCTGTTTTTT.

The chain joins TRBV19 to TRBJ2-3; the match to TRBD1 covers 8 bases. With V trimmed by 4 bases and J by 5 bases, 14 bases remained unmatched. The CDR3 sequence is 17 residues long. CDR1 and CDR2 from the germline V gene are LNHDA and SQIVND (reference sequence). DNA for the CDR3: TGTGCCAGTAGTAGGAACAGGGGGGATTTATTTAAAGATACGCAGTATTTT. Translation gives CASSRNRGDLFKDTQYF.

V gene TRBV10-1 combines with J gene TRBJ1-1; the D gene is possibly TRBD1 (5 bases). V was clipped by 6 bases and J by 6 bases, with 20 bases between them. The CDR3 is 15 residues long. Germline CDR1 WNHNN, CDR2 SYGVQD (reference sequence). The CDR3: CASRPGGAQDAEAFF. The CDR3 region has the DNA TGCGCCAGCAGGCCGGGGGGAGCCCAAGATGCTGAAGCTTTCTTT.

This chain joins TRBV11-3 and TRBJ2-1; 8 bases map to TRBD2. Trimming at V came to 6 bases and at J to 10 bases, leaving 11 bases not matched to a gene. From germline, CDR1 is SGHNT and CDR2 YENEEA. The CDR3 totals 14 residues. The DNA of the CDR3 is TGTGCCAGCAGAATCGGAGCGGGAGTGGAGGAGCAGTTCTTC. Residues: CASRIGAGVEEQFF.

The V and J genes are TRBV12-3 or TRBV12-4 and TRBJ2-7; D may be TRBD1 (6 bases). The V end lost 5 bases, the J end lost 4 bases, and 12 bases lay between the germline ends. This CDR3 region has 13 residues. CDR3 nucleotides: TGTGCCAGCAGTGCTGACAGGAAATACGAGCAGTACTTC. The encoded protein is CASSADRKYEQYF.

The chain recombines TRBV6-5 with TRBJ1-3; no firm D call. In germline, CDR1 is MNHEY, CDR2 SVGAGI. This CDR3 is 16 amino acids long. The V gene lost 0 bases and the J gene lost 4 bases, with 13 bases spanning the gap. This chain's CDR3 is CASSYSNGYDGNTIYF. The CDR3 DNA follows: TGTGCCAGCAGTTACTCGAACGGGTATGACGGAAACACCATATATTTT.

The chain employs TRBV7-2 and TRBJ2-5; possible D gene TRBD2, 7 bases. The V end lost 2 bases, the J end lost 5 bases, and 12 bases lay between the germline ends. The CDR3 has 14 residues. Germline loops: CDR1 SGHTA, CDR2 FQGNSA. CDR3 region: CASSLRGGSETQYF. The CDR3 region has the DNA TGTGCCAGCAGCTTAAGGGGGGGTAGCGAGACCCAGTACTTC. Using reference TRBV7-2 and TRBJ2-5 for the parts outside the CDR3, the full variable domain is GAGVSQSPSNKVTEKGKDVELRCDPISGHTALYWYRQSLGQGLEFLIYFQGNSAPDKSGLPSDRFSAERTGGSVSTLTIQRTQQEDSAVYLCASSLRGGSETQYFGPGTRLLVL.

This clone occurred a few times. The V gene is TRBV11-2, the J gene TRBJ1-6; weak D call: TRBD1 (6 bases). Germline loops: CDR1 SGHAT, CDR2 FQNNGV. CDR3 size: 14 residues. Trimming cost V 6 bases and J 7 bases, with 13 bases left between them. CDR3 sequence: CASRNRVSNSPLHF. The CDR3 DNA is TGTGCCAGCAGGAACAGGGTCTCCAATTCACCCCTCCACTTT.

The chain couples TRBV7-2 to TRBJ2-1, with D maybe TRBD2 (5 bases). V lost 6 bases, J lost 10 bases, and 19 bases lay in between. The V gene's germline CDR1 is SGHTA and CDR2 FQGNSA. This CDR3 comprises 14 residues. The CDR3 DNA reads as TGTGCCAGCAGTTCTCCCCTCGGTGGGAGAGAGCAGTTCTTC. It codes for CASSSPLGGREQFF.

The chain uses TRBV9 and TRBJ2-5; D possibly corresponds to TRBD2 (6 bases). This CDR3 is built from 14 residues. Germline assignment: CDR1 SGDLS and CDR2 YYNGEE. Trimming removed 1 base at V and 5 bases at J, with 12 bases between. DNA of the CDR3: TGTGCCAGCAGCGTAATTCCTGGGGGGGAGACCCAGTACTTC. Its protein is CASSVIPGGETQYF.

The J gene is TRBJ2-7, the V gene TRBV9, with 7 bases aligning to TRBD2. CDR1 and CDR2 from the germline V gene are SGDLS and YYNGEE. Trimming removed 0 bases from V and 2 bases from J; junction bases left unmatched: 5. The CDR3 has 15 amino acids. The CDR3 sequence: CASSVAASGTYEQYF. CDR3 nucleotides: TGTGCCAGCAGCGTAGCCGCTAGCGGAACCTACGAGCAGTACTTC.

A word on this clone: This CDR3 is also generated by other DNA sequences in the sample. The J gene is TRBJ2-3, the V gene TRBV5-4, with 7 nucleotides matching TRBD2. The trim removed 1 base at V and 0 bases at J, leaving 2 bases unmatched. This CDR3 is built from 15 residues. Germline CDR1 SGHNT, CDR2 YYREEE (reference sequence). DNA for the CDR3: TGTGCCAGCAGCTTGCCTAGCGGAAGCACAGATACGCAGTATTTT. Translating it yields CASSLPSGSTDTQYF.

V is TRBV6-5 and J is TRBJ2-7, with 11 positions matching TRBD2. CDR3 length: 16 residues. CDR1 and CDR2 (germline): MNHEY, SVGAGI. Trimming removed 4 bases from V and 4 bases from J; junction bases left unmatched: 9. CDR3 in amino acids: CASSSPPTSGSYEQYF. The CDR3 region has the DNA TGTGCCAGCAGTTCCCCTCCTACTAGCGGGAGTTACGAGCAGTACTTC.

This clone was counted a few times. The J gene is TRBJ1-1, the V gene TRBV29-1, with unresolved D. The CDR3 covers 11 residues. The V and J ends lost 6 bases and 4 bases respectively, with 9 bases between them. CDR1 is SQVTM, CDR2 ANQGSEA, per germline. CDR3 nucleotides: TGCAGCGTATCTTTCGGCACTGAAGCTTTCTTT. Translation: CSVSFGTEAFF.

The CDR3 DNA reads as TGTGCCAGCAGCCGGGACAGAGATATGGGTAATGAAAAACTGTTTTTT. Protein sequence: CASSRDRDMGNEKLFF. The chain links TRBV3-1 (or the pseudogene TRBV3-2) to TRBJ1-4; 7 nucleotides line up with TRBD1. V lost 4 bases to trimming and J lost 4 bases; unmatched junction nucleotides: 9. The CDR3 runs 16 residues. Germline V gene lookup returns CDR1 LGHDT and CDR2 YNNKEL (reference sequence).

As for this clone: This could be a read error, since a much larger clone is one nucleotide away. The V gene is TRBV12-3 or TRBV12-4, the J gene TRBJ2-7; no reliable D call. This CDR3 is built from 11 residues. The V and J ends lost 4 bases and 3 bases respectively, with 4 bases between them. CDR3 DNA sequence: TGTGCCAGCAGTTCCATCTACGAGCAGTACTTC. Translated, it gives CASSSIYEQYF.

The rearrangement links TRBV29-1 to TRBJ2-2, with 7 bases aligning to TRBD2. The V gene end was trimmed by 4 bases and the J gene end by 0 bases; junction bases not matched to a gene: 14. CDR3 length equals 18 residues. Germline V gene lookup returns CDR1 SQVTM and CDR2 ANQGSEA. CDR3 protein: CSVGRRGIPKPNTGELFF. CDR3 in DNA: TGCAGCGTTGGTCGGCGGGGGATCCCCAAACCGAACACCGGGGAGCTGTTTTTT.

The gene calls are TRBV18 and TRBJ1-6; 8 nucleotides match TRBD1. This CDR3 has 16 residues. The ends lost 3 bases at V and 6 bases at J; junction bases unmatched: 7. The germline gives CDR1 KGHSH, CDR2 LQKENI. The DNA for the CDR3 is TGTGCCAGCTCACCCTCCGGACAGGGTCTTAATTCACCCCTCCACTTT. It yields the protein CASSPSGQGLNSPLHF.

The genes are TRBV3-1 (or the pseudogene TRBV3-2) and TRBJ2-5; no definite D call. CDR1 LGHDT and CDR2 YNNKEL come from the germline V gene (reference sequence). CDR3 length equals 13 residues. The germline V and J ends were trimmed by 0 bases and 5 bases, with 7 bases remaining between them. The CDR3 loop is CASSQDTLETQYF. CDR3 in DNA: TGTGCCAGCAGCCAAGACACTCTGGAGACCCAGTACTTC.

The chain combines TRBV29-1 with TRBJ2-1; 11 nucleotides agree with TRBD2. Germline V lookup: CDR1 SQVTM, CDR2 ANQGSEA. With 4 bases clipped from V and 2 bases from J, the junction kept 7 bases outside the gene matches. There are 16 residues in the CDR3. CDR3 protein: CSVGRLAGTTYNEQFF. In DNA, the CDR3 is TGCAGCGTTGGGAGACTAGCGGGGACTACCTACAATGAGCAGTTCTTC.

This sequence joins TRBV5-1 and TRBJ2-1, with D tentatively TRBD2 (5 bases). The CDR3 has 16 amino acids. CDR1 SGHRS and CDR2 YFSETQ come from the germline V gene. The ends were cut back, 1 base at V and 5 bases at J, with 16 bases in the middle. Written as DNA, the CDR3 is TGCGCCAGCAGCTTGAACGGCCCCCGGACTCACAATGAGCAGTTCTTC. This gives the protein CASSLNGPRTHNEQFF.

The CDR3 DNA sequence: TGTGCCAGCAGCCATCGAGCAGGGGCCGCTAACTATGGCTACACCTTC. Protein: CASSHRAGAANYGYTF. This chain connects TRBV3-1 (or the pseudogene TRBV3-2) to TRBJ1-2; D might be TRBD1 (6 bases). Between the trimmed V and J ends, which lost 3 bases and 0 bases, there was a span of 14 bases. The CDR3 length is 16 residues. Germline loops: CDR1 LGHDT, CDR2 YNNKEL (reference sequence).